Below are 21 T cell receptor beta chains sequenced from a single sample in a study of blood T cell repertoires in COVID-19. The table came from immunoSEQ multiplex PCR; TCRdb's copy has only in-frame clones and leaves some out. The data hold some 72,000 clones, with around 89% observed a single time. Sequencing input: peripheral blood. The receptors come from a man aged 55 to 70 with acute or convalescent COVID-19.

V usage is TRBV15 and J usage is TRBJ2-1, with 7 nucleotides matching TRBD1. The germline CDR1 and CDR2 sequences are LNHNV and YYDKDF (reference sequence). Trimming at V came to 0 bases and at J to 8 bases, leaving 16 bases not matched to a gene. The CDR3 sequence is 18 residues long. The CDR3 here is CATSRDLVPGQGVDEQFF. CDR3 DNA sequence: TGTGCCACCAGCAGAGATCTAGTGCCGGGCCAGGGGGTCGATGAGCAGTTCTTC.

The chain is built from TRBV30 and TRBJ2-5, with D perhaps matching TRBD2 (6 bases). The CDR3 totals 12 residues. V was pared by 2 bases and J by 9 bases, with 13 bases between. In germline, CDR1 is GTSNPN, CDR2 SVGIG (reference sequence). The CDR3 loop reads CAWSPSGTSQYF. CDR3 nucleotides: TGTGCCTGGAGTCCTTCCGGGACTTCCCAGTACTTC.

This sequence joins TRBV30 and TRBJ1-5; the D is unclear. CDR3 length: 15 amino acids. Germline V lookup: CDR1 GTSNPN, CDR2 SVGIG (reference sequence). V lost 5 bases and J 1 base, leaving 15 bases between the germline ends. The CDR3 loop is CAWSPGSGSNQPQHF. CDR3 in DNA: TGTGCCTGGTCTCCTGGGAGTGGGAGCAATCAGCCCCAGCATTTT.

The V gene is TRBV5-4, the J gene TRBJ2-3, with a weak D call TRBD1 (6 bases). The CDR3 extends over 14 amino acids. Germline V CDR1 and CDR2: SGHNT, YYREEE (reference sequence). The germline V and J ends were trimmed by 4 bases and 2 bases, with 11 bases remaining between them. CDR3 loop: CASSPRTDTDTQYF. The CDR3, as DNA: TGTGCCAGCAGCCCCAGGACAGACACAGATACGCAGTATTTT.

V usage is TRBV28 and J usage is TRBJ2-2; D is unclear. The CDR3 is 14 amino acids. Trimming removed 7 bases at V and 0 bases at J, with 9 bases between. CDR1 MDHEN and CDR2 SYDVKM come from the germline V gene. DNA for the CDR3: TGTGCCAGCAAGCGAATCCCGAACACCGGGGAGCTGTTTTTT. Protein product: CASKRIPNTGELFF.

The chain combines TRBV30 with TRBJ2-2; a weak D match, TRBD2 (7 bases). Trimming took off 2 bases at V and 6 bases at J, with 10 bases between the two ends. The CDR3 totals 13 residues. The germline CDR1 and CDR2 sequences are GTSNPN and SVGIG (reference sequence). The CDR3 is CAWSKGGAGELFF. Here the CDR3 DNA reads TGTGCCTGGAGTAAGGGGGGGGCCGGGGAGCTGTTTTTT.

The genes are TRBV12-3 or TRBV12-4 and TRBJ2-2; D call uncertain. This CDR3 comprises 12 residues. The ends were cut back, 5 bases at V and 3 bases at J, with 4 bases in the middle. In DNA, the CDR3 is TGTGCCAGCAGTCCCGACACCGGGGAGCTGTTTTTT. Amino acid sequence: CASSPDTGELFF.

This sequence joins TRBV11-1 and TRBJ2-7; tentatively, D is TRBD2 (7 bases). Trimming pared 5 bases from V and 0 bases from J, leaving 17 bases between. Germline values: CDR1 SGHAT, CDR2 FQDESV (reference sequence). This CDR3 region has 16 residues. CDR3 sequence reads: CASSGPGAGHSYEQYF. The CDR3 coding sequence is TGTGCCAGCAGCGGGCCAGGAGCGGGACACTCCTACGAGCAGTACTTC. The whole variable domain, remainder taken from reference TRBV11-1 and TRBJ2-7, is EAEVAQSPRYKITEKSQAVAFWCDPISGHATLYWYRQILGQGPELLVQFQDESVVDDSQLPKDRFSAERLKGVDSTLKIQPAELGDSAMYLCASSGPGAGHSYEQYFGPGTRLTVT.

The chain is built from TRBV4-1 and TRBJ2-1; 11 bases align to TRBD1. This CDR3 region has 15 residues. The germline CDR1 and CDR2 sequences are MGHRA and YSYEKL. With V trimmed by 3 bases and J by 7 bases, 5 bases remained unmatched. The chain's CDR3 is CASSQTRDRGNEQFF. The CDR3 nucleotides read TGCGCCAGCAGCCAGACCCGGGACAGGGGGAATGAGCAGTTCTTC.

V and J are TRBV5-1 and TRBJ2-2; TRBD1 matches 7 bases. The germline V gene encodes CDR1 SGHRS and CDR2 YFSETQ. Losses at the gene ends were 4 bases for V and 2 bases for J; bases not matched to a gene: 8. The CDR3 is 16 amino acids. The DNA of the CDR3 is TGCGCCAGCAGCGACGGACAGGACTTTAACACCGGGGAGCTGTTTTTT. Translation: CASSDGQDFNTGELFF.

The genes are TRBV3-1 (or the pseudogene TRBV3-2) and TRBJ2-5; 9 bases are shared with TRBD1. This CDR3 is built from 19 residues. Trimming at V came to 4 bases and at J to 3 bases, leaving 18 bases not matched to a gene. Germline CDR1 reads LGHDT; CDR2 reads YNNKEL (reference sequence). CDR3 sequence (DNA): TGTGCCAGCAGCCTCCCGCCCCGGACAGGGGAAGGCTTAAAAGAGACCCAGTACTTC. Translated: CASSLPPRTGEGLKETQYF.

The chain couples TRBV19 to TRBJ2-2; TRBD1 aligns across 7 bases. The CDR3 has 14 residues. From germline, CDR1 is LNHDA and CDR2 SQIVND (reference sequence). J lost 5 bases, V lost 4 bases, and 4 bases had no gene match. CDR3 in DNA: TGTGCCAGTAGTAAGGGGACAGATACCGGGGAGCTGTTTTTT. Protein sequence: CASSKGTDTGELFF. Full variable domain (rest looked up from reference TRBV19 and TRBJ2-2): DGGITQSPKYLFRKEGQNVTLSCEQNLNHDAMYWYRQDPGQGLRLIYYSQIVNDFQKGDIAEGYSVSREKKESFPLTVTSAQKNPTAFYLCASSKGTDTGELFFGEGSRLTVL.

The J gene is TRBJ2-6, the V gene TRBV11-2; TRBD2 might be the D (6 bases). Between the trimmed V and J ends, which lost 6 bases and 0 bases, there was a span of 12 bases. The germline V gene encodes CDR1 SGHAT and CDR2 FQNNGV. The CDR3 consists of 16 residues. CDR3 loop: CASRNSGDSGANVLTF. Written as DNA, the CDR3 is TGTGCCAGCAGAAATAGCGGAGACTCTGGGGCCAACGTCCTGACTTTC.

The chain joins TRBV18 to TRBJ1-4; 9 bases align to TRBD1. Germline lookup yields CDR1 KGHSH and CDR2 LQKENI. This CDR3 has 17 residues. V was clipped by 1 base and J by 7 bases; unmatched bases: 10. The CDR3 DNA reads as TGTGCCAGCTCACCACTGGGACAGGGACTCCCTGGTGAAAAACTGTTTTTT. Amino acid sequence: CASSPLGQGLPGEKLFF.

The V gene is TRBV5-8, the J gene TRBJ2-5; 11 nucleotides align to TRBD2. This CDR3 spans 15 amino acids. CDR1 and CDR2 (germline): SGHTS, YDEGEE. Trimming removed 3 bases from V and 5 bases from J; junction bases left unmatched: 6. In DNA form, the CDR3 reads TGTGCCAGCAGCTCCGGGACTAGCGGAAGGGAGACCCAGTACTTC. Amino acid sequence: CASSSGTSGRETQYF. Supplemented by reference TRBV5-8 and TRBJ2-5, the full variable domain reads EAGVTQSPTHLIKTRGQQATLRCSPISGHTSVYWYQQALGLGLQFLLWYDEGEERNRGNFPPRFSGRQFPNYSSELNVNALELEDSALYLCASSSGTSGRETQYFGPGTRLLVL.

The rearrangement uses TRBV9 and TRBJ2-7, with a possible D match to TRBD2 (6 bases). V lost 4 bases, J lost 4 bases, and 15 bases lay in between. CDR3 length equals 14 residues. The germline gives CDR1 SGDLS, CDR2 YYNGEE. The CDR3 here is CASSPFGGIYEQYF. For the CDR3, the DNA is TGTGCCAGCAGCCCATTTGGCGGGATTTACGAGCAGTACTTC.

The chain joins TRBV11-3 to TRBJ1-1; tentatively, D is TRBD1 (6 bases). The CDR3 runs to 13 residues. Per the germline V gene, CDR1 is SGHNT and CDR2 is YENEEA. The V and J ends lost 5 bases and 6 bases respectively, with 13 bases between them. CDR3 protein: CASSHSRTAEAFF. The DNA of the CDR3 is TGTGCCAGCAGCCATTCCCGGACAGCTGAAGCTTTCTTT. Full variable domain (missing parts from reference TRBV11-3 and TRBJ1-1): EAGVVQSPRYKIIEKKQPVAFWCNPISGHNTLYWYLQNLGQGPELLIRYENEEAVDDSQLPKDRFSAERLKGVDSTLKIQPAELGDSAVYLCASSHSRTAEAFFGQGTRLTVV.

The CDR3 DNA reads as TGTGCCAGCTCACGACTAGCGGGGGAGCAGTACTTC. Its translation is CASSRLAGEQYF. The V and J genes are TRBV18 and TRBJ2-7; TRBD2 matches 11 bases. Germline-derived CDR1 and CDR2 are KGHSH and LQKENI. The CDR3 totals 12 residues. V trimming: 4 bases; J trimming: 7 bases; junction bases outside the gene matches: 0.

The V call is TRBV19, the J call TRBJ1-1; TRBD1 might be the D (5 bases). The V end lost 6 bases, the J end lost 4 bases, and 15 bases lay between the germline ends. Germline V CDR1 and CDR2: LNHDA, SQIVND (reference sequence). The CDR3 loop spans 14 amino acids. DNA for the CDR3: TGTGCCAGTAGCCCCGGGGGGGGGAGCACTGAAGCTTTCTTT. Residues: CASSPGGGSTEAFF.

This clone came up once. This chain links TRBV19 with TRBJ1-5; tentative D call: TRBD1 (5 bases). Germline loops: CDR1 LNHDA, CDR2 SQIVND (reference sequence). This CDR3 has 14 amino acids. Trimming stripped 10 bases from V and 6 bases from J, with 19 bases between. CDR3 sequence (DNA): TGTGCCACCAAAGACGGGGGGATTGTTCAGCCCCAGCATTTT. It translates to CATKDGGIVQPQHF.

The V and J genes are TRBV5-1 and TRBJ1-5; D call uncertain. The germline V and J ends were trimmed by 0 bases and 2 bases, with 6 bases remaining between them. Germline loops: CDR1 SGHRS, CDR2 YFSETQ. The CDR3 consists of 14 residues. The DNA of the CDR3 is TGCGCCAGCAGCTTGGGGCTGGGCAATCAGCCCCAGCATTTT. This encodes CASSLGLGNQPQHF.